The present entry profiles one TCR beta chain with its context. What it recognizes is unknown. The data originate from a study of OX40 agonist ivuxolimab in advanced cancers. The study, taken as a whole, reports: Researchers did not determine the expanded peripheral T cells' antigen specificity.

The V and J ends lost 1 base and 9 bases respectively, with 17 bases between them. This CDR3 has 15 residues. Per the germline V gene, CDR1 is SGDLS and CDR2 is YYNGEE. Assay used: immunoSEQ multiplex PCR; TCRdb lists only in-frame clones, some missing. The data show tens of thousands of clones, around 87% seen once. The sequenced sample was CD4+ or CD8+ T cells sorted from blood, obtained in a trial of the OX40 agonist ivuxolimab. The chain is built from TRBV9 and TRBJ2-1, with D uncertain. The sequence was collected from an adult with an advanced solid tumor such as melanoma, head and neck, liver or kidney cancer. The CDR3 coding sequence is TGTGCCAGCAGCGTATATCTAGTTGCATCGAGTGAGCAGTTCTTC. This gives the protein CASSVYLVASSEQFF.